The 31 T cell receptor beta chains in this list originate from one sample, sequenced in a study of control samples from healthy donors and cancer patients (TCRdb year 2020). Library preparation employed the immunoSEQ multiplex PCR assay. TCRdb took this table from immuneACCESS and kept in-frame rearrangements with V and J called. Such tables lack part of the clones; where checked against another copy, unresolved V genes explain under half of the gap, and the rest is unexplained. The sample data list about 98,000 clones, and 75% to 85% of these were observed just once. The ten largest clones capture roughly a tenth of the sample. Input material: blood. The receptors were sampled from a woman in her twenties or thirties in good health.

The chain is built from TRBV7-3 and TRBJ2-3; 7 bases fit TRBD2. Germline assignment: CDR1 SGHTA and CDR2 FQGTGA. J gave up 6 bases and V 5 bases, and 11 bases lay outside the gene matches. There are 15 residues in the CDR3. CDR3 protein: CASSNRGDWRDTQYF. The CDR3 DNA is TGTGCCAGCAGCAACCGGGGGGACTGGAGGGATACGCAGTATTTT.

This chain uses TRBV5-6 with TRBJ2-7, with TRBD1 matching over 10 bases. Per germline, CDR1 SGHDT and CDR2 YYEEEE. J gave up 5 bases and V 7 bases, and 24 bases lay outside the gene matches. The CDR3 is made up of 19 amino acids. The chain's CDR3 is CASVPGRLGRDRGIHEQYF. Written as DNA, the CDR3 is TGTGCCAGCGTCCCTGGCCGTCTTGGTAGGGACAGGGGTATCCACGAGCAGTACTTC. Drawing the rest from reference TRBV5-6 and TRBJ2-7, the complete variable domain is DAGVTQSPTHLIKTRGQQVTLRCSPKSGHDTVSWYQQALGQGPQFIFQYYEEEERQRGNFPDRFSGHQFPNYSSELNVNALLLGDSALYLCASVPGRLGRDRGIHEQYFGPGTRLTVT.

This clone was recorded a few times. The gene calls are TRBV5-4 and TRBJ2-5; tentative D call: TRBD2 (5 bases). The CDR3 spans 12 residues. Trimming took 2 bases from V and 5 from J, leaving 7 bases between them. Germline V lookup: CDR1 SGHNT, CDR2 YYREEE (reference sequence). The DNA for the CDR3 is TGTGCCAGCAGCTTCCGAGGGGAGACCCAGTACTTC. Encoded protein: CASSFRGETQYF.

This sequence joins TRBV10-3 and TRBJ2-1; TRBD2 aligns across 11 bases. The CDR3 runs 14 residues. V lost 7 bases to trimming and J lost 7 bases; unmatched junction nucleotides: 6. CDR1 and CDR2 from the germline V gene are ENHRY and SYGVKD. The CDR3 nucleotides read TGTGCCATCATGGCAATAGCGGGGGGGAATGAGCAGTTCTTC. This encodes CAIMAIAGGNEQFF.

This chain uses TRBV6-4 with TRBJ2-1, with 11 bases fitting TRBD2. The length of the CDR3 is 16 residues. Germline trimming cut 4 bases from V and 8 bases from J; bases unmatched to any gene: 10. Looked up from germline, CDR1 is MRHNA and CDR2 is SNTAGT. The CDR3 DNA reads TGTGCCAGCAGTGCGACTAGCGGGGTTCTGGTAGATGAGCAGTTCTTC. Translated: CASSATSGVLVDEQFF.

This clone turned up a few times. The V and J genes are TRBV15 and TRBJ1-1; 7 nucleotides agree with TRBD1. CDR3 length: 15 amino acids. Germline values: CDR1 LNHNV, CDR2 YYDKDF (reference sequence). The trim removed 3 bases at V and 1 base at J, leaving 5 bases unmatched. The CDR3 region is CATSRGTARNTEAFF. In DNA, the CDR3 is TGTGCCACCAGCAGGGGGACAGCCCGGAACACTGAAGCTTTCTTT.

CDR3 DNA sequence: TGTGCCAGCAGCTTAGTGGCTGCGAACACTGAAGCTTTCTTT. Amino acids: CASSLVAANTEAFF. This sequence joins TRBV7-2 and TRBJ1-1, with D unclear. The V end lost 1 base, the J end lost 1 base, and 7 bases lay between the germline ends. Germline CDR1 reads SGHTA; CDR2 reads FQGNSA. The CDR3 is made up of 14 amino acids.

V gene TRBV5-1 combines with J gene TRBJ1-2, with TRBD1 identical over 7 bases. The V gene's germline CDR1 is SGHRS and CDR2 YFSETQ. V trimming: 3 bases; J trimming: 8 bases; junction bases outside the gene matches: 10. The CDR3 consists of 14 residues. The DNA for the CDR3 is TGCGCCAGCAGCTGGACAGGCACCTTGGGGGGCTACACCTTC. It yields the protein CASSWTGTLGGYTF.

The chain joins TRBV29-1 to TRBJ2-7, with a weak D call TRBD1 (6 bases). Germline-derived CDR1 and CDR2 are SQVTM and ANQGSEA. The CDR3 spans 12 residues. V dropped 5 bases and J dropped 2 bases, with 10 bases sitting between them. This CDR3 is CSVQAGAYEQYF. The CDR3 nucleotides are TGCAGCGTTCAGGCAGGGGCCTACGAGCAGTACTTC.

This chain connects TRBV7-2 to TRBJ1-4; D gene ambiguous. V shed 1 base and J shed 5 bases, with 8 bases lying between them. The CDR3 length is 14 residues. Per germline, CDR1 SGHTA and CDR2 FQGNSA. The CDR3 sequence is CASSLDSVNEKLFF. The CDR3 nucleotides read TGTGCCAGCAGCTTAGACAGTGTGAATGAAAAACTGTTTTTT.

The chain links TRBV6-6 to TRBJ2-1, with 9 nucleotides matching TRBD2. With 5 bases clipped from V and 6 bases from J, the junction kept 8 bases outside the gene matches. CDR1 and CDR2 from the germline V gene are MNHNY and SVGAGI (reference sequence). The CDR3 has 15 amino acids. CDR3 in amino acids: CASSPSGGRVNEQFF. In nucleotides, the CDR3 is TGTGCCAGCAGTCCAAGCGGGGGGCGGGTCAATGAGCAGTTCTTC.

CDR3 region: CASSIAGQGVLSYANQPQHF. CDR3 DNA sequence: TGTGCCAGTAGTATCGCGGGACAGGGGGTTCTTTCCTACGCCAATCAGCCCCAGCATTTT. The chain employs TRBV19 and TRBJ1-5, with TRBD1 matching 11 bases. This CDR3 comprises 20 residues. Germline-derived CDR1 and CDR2 are LNHDA and SQIVND (reference sequence). The trim removed 3 bases at V and 3 bases at J, leaving 16 bases unmatched.

The J gene is TRBJ1-2, the V gene TRBV4-2; D is uncertain. The germline V gene encodes CDR1 LGHNA and CDR2 YNFKEQ. The CDR3 contains 15 residues. V lost 1 base, J lost 2 bases, and 11 bases lay in between. CDR3 region: CASSQVIGPNYGYTF. The CDR3 coding sequence is TGTGCCAGCAGCCAAGTGATTGGCCCCAACTATGGCTACACCTTC.

This rearrangement joins TRBV11-2 to TRBJ2-7, with 11 nucleotides matching TRBD2. V was clipped by 1 base and J by 5 bases; unmatched bases: 16. The CDR3 is made up of 19 amino acids. CDR1 SGHAT and CDR2 FQNNGV come from the germline V gene. For the CDR3, the DNA is TGTGCCAGCAGCTTAGCGGTAGCGGGGGGGCACGGTAGGACGGACGAGCAGTACTTC. It translates to CASSLAVAGGHGRTDEQYF.

This clone has only one observation. The chain employs TRBV7-6 and TRBJ1-3; TRBD1 is a possible D gene (5 bases). The V and J ends lost 0 bases and 3 bases respectively, with 15 bases between them. Germline assignment: CDR1 SGHVS and CDR2 FNYEAQ. This CDR3 has 17 residues. CDR3 DNA: TGTGCCAGCAGCTTAGCGGGGCGAGGGCTTATTGGAAACACCATATATTTT. Amino acid sequence: CASSLAGRGLIGNTIYF.

The chain is built from TRBV7-6 and TRBJ2-1; 15 bases match TRBD2. Germline V gives CDR1 SGHVS, CDR2 FNYEAQ. V was clipped by 5 bases and J by 1 base; unmatched bases: 6. The CDR3 sequence is 18 residues long. In nucleotides, the CDR3 is TGTGCCAGCAGCACCGGACTAGCGGGGGGGCCATCCTACAATGAGCAGTTCTTC. It encodes CASSTGLAGGPSYNEQFF.

V is TRBV7-8 and J is TRBJ2-3; 11 bases line up with TRBD2. The CDR3 is 17 amino acids. Looked up from germline, CDR1 is SGHVS and CDR2 is FQNEAQ. V shed 6 bases, J shed 3 bases, and the junction held 11 bases outside the gene matches. The DNA for the CDR3 is TGTGCCAGCAGGCCCCTAGCGGGGGGCCCAGGGACAGATACGCAGTATTTT. Translating it yields CASRPLAGGPGTDTQYF.

This chain connects TRBV6-2 or TRBV6-3 to TRBJ2-2, with 7 bases matching TRBD1. Trimming removed 5 bases from V and 4 bases from J; junction bases left unmatched: 10. CDR3 length equals 16 residues. Germline lookup yields CDR1 MNHEY and CDR2 SVGEGT. The CDR3 DNA reads TGTGCCAGCAGTCCCGGACAGGTCCGCGGCACCGGGGAGCTGTTTTTT. Protein: CASSPGQVRGTGELFF.

The chain links TRBV2 to TRBJ2-7; D unresolved. Per germline, CDR1 SNHLY and CDR2 FYNNEI. V was pared by 1 base and J by 3 bases, with 4 bases between. The CDR3 runs 12 residues. CDR3 nucleotide sequence: TGTGCCAGCAGTGAAGACAACTACGAGCAGTACTTC. Amino acid sequence: CASSEDNYEQYF. The variable domain in full, with the rest retrieved from reference TRBV2 and TRBJ2-7, is EPEVTQTPSHQVTQMGQEVILRCVPISNHLYFYWYRQILGQKVEFLVSFYNNEISEKSEIFDDQFSVERPDGSNFTLKIRSTKLEDSAMYFCASSEDNYEQYFGPGTRLTVT.

This CDR3 reads CASSIWSYNSPLHF. CDR3 coding DNA: TGTGCCAGTAGTATCTGGTCCTATAATTCACCCCTCCACTTT. The V call is TRBV19, the J call TRBJ1-6; D gene uncertain. V was clipped by 3 bases and J by 1 base, with 4 bases between them. CDR1 is LNHDA, CDR2 SQIVND, per germline (reference sequence). CDR3 length: 14 amino acids.

The genes are TRBV7-2 and TRBJ2-1; 7 nucleotides line up with TRBD2. CDR1 and CDR2 (germline): SGHTA, FQGNSA. The CDR3 consists of 16 residues. Losses at the gene ends were 1 base for V and 4 bases for J; bases not matched to a gene: 7. CDR3 nucleotides: TGTGCCAGCAGCTTAGTCTCAGCGGGGAAATACAATGAGCAGTTCTTC. Translated: CASSLVSAGKYNEQFF.

This sequence joins TRBV19 and TRBJ2-1; D is unresolved. Trimming shortened V by 3 bases and J by 6 bases, and 3 bases separated the two germline ends. Per the germline V gene, CDR1 is LNHDA and CDR2 is SQIVND (reference sequence). The length of the CDR3 is 11 residues. CDR3 loop: CASSITNEQFF. The CDR3 region has the DNA TGTGCCAGTAGTATCACCAATGAGCAGTTCTTC. The complete variable domain, with remaining parts taken from reference TRBV19 and TRBJ2-1, reads DGGITQSPKYLFRKEGQNVTLSCEQNLNHDAMYWYRQDPGQGLRLIYYSQIVNDFQKGDIAEGYSVSREKKESFPLTVTSAQKNPTAFYLCASSITNEQFFGPGTRLTVL.

The chain combines TRBV6-2 or TRBV6-3 with TRBJ1-5, with D unclear. The germline CDR1 and CDR2 sequences are MNHEY and SVGEGT. Trimming took 6 bases from V and 7 from J, leaving 16 bases between them. This CDR3 contains 14 residues. In nucleotides, the CDR3 is TGTGCCAGCAGCCCCCCCGACCCTCGCCAGCCCCAGCATTTT. Its translation is CASSPPDPRQPQHF.

Only a few counts were recorded for this clone. The chain is built from TRBV27 and TRBJ1-1; TRBD1 is a possible D gene (6 bases). Germline CDR1 is MNHEY and CDR2 is SMNVEV (reference sequence). The CDR3 is 15 residues long. V gave up 5 bases and J gave up 1 base, with 14 bases separating them. The CDR3 sequence: CASSPWDNRNTEAFF. In DNA, the CDR3 is TGTGCCAGCAGTCCTTGGGACAATCGGAACACTGAAGCTTTCTTT.

As for this clone: The conserved phenylalanine or tryptophan is not found at the CDR3 terminus, so this likely reflects a read error. V gene TRBV25-1 combines with J gene TRBJ1-2; no definite D call. Germline-derived CDR1 and CDR2 are MGHDK and SYGVNS. The CDR3 runs to 13 residues. V was shortened by 4 bases and J by 1 base, with 7 bases between the two germline ends. CDR3 protein: CASSGVLNYGYTL. The CDR3 DNA is TGTGCCAGCAGTGGAGTTCTTAACTATGGCTACACCCTC.

The chain recombines TRBV30 with TRBJ1-6, with D hard to call. Deletions cut 4 bases from V and 5 bases from J, with 9 bases between. CDR3 length: 13 residues. Germline values: CDR1 GTSNPN, CDR2 SVGIG (reference sequence). In DNA form, the CDR3 reads TGTGCCTGGACGGACGGCAATAATTCACCCCTCCACTTT. Encoded protein: CAWTDGNNSPLHF.

The V call is TRBV19, the J call TRBJ2-7; D may be TRBD1 (6 bases). The CDR3 spans 14 residues. V dropped 1 base and J dropped 3 bases, with 10 bases sitting between them. Germline-derived CDR1 and CDR2 are LNHDA and SQIVND (reference sequence). CDR3 amino acids: CASSIGGRGYEQYF. CDR3 coding DNA: TGTGCCAGTAGTATAGGTGGCAGGGGCTACGAGCAGTACTTC.

This clone counts as medium-sized. This rearrangement joins TRBV2 to TRBJ1-1; D is unclear. Germline CDR1 is SNHLY and CDR2 is FYNNEI. This CDR3 contains 14 residues. Between the trimmed V and J ends, which lost 3 bases and 5 bases, there was a span of 13 bases. CDR3: CASSDAGVGTEAFF. The CDR3 DNA sequence: TGTGCCAGCAGTGACGCAGGCGTAGGGACTGAAGCTTTCTTT. Based on the CDR3 plus reference TRBV2 and TRBJ1-1, the full variable domain is EPEVTQTPSHQVTQMGQEVILRCVPISNHLYFYWYRQILGQKVEFLVSFYNNEISEKSEIFDDQFSVERPDGSNFTLKIRSTKLEDSAMYFCASSDAGVGTEAFFGQGTRLTVV.

Remarks on this clone: A read error may be the cause here, since a much bigger clone is one base away. The same CDR3 is also encoded by other DNA sequences in this sample. The genes are TRBV30 and TRBJ1-1; D gene unclear. The CDR3 loop spans 11 amino acids. Trimming took 2 bases from V and 0 from J, leaving 1 base between them. The germline V gene has CDR1 GTSNPN and CDR2 SVGIG (reference sequence). The CDR3 nucleotides are TGTGCCTGGAGTCTGAACACTGAAGCTTTCTTT. This sequence encodes CAWSLNTEAFF.

DNA of the CDR3: TGCGCCAGCAGCCCAACGGGGAGTGGAAACACCATATATTTT. Translating it yields CASSPTGSGNTIYF. The chain uses TRBV4-3 and TRBJ1-3, with D unclear. The germline V gene encodes CDR1 LGHNA and CDR2 YSLEER. The CDR3 length is 14 residues. V lost 4 bases to trimming and J lost 3 bases, with 10 bases between them.

This sequence joins TRBV3-1 (or the pseudogene TRBV3-2) and TRBJ2-1; 7 nucleotides line up with TRBD2. Looked up from germline, CDR1 is LGHDT and CDR2 is YNNKEL (reference sequence). The CDR3 runs 17 residues. J gave up 5 bases and V 6 bases, and 16 bases lay outside the gene matches. Here the CDR3 reads CASSRLGEAGRDNEQFF. In DNA form, the CDR3 reads TGTGCCAGCAGTCGATTAGGGGAAGCGGGGAGGGACAATGAGCAGTTCTTC.